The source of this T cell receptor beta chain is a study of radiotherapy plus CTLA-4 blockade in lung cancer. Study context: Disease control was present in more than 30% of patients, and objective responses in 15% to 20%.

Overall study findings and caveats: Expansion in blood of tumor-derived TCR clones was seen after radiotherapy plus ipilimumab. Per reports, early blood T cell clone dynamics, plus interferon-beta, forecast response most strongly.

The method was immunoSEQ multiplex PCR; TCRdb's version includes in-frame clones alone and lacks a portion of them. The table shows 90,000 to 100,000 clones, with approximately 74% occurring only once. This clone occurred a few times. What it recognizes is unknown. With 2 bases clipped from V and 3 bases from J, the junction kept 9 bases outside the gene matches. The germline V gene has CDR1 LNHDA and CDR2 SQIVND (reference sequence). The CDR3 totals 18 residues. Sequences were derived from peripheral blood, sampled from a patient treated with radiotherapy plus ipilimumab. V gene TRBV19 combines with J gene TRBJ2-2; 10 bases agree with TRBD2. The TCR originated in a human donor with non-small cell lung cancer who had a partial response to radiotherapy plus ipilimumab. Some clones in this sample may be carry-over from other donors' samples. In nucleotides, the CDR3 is TGTGCCAGTAGTATATCGCCCGCACTAGCGGGGCACACCGGGGAGCTGTTTTTT. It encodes CASSISPALAGHTGELFF. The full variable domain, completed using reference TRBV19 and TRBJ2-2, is DGGITQSPKYLFRKEGQNVTLSCEQNLNHDAMYWYRQDPGQGLRLIYYSQIVNDFQKGDIAEGYSVSREKKESFPLTVTSAQKNPTAFYLCASSISPALAGHTGELFFGEGSRLTVL.